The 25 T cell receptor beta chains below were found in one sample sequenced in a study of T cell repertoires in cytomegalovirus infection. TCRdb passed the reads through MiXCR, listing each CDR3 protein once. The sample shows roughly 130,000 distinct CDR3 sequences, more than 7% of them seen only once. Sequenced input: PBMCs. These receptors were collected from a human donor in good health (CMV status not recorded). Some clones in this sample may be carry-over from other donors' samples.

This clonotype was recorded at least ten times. The CDR3: CASSDMAGTGMNYYEQYF. CDR3 sequence (DNA): TGTGCCAGCAGTGATATGGCCGGGACAGGGATGAACTACTACGAGCAGTACTTC. The chain recombines TRBV6-1 with TRBJ2-7; 9 bases match TRBD1. Germline CDR1 and CDR2: MNHNS and SASEGT. The CDR3 is 18 amino acids. With 3 bases clipped from V and 3 bases from J, the junction kept 15 bases outside the gene matches.

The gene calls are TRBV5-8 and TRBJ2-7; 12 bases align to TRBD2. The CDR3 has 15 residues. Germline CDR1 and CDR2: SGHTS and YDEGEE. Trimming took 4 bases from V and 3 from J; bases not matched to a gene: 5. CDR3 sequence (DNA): TGTGCCAGCAGCGGCGGACTAGCGGGGAACTACGAGCAGTACTTC. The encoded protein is CASSGGLAGNYEQYF.

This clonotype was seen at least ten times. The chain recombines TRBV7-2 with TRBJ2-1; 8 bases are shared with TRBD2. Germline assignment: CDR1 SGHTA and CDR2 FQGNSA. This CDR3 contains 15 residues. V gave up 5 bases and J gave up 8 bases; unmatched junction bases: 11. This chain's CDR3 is CASSTSGGPVDEQFF. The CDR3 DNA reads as TGTGCCAGCAGCACATCGGGAGGGCCAGTTGATGAGCAGTTCTTC.

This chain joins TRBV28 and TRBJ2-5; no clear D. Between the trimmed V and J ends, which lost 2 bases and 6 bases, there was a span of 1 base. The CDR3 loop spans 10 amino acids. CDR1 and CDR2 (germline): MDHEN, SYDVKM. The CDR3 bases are TGTGCCAGCAGTTTAAAGACCCAGTACTTC. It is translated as CASSLKTQYF.

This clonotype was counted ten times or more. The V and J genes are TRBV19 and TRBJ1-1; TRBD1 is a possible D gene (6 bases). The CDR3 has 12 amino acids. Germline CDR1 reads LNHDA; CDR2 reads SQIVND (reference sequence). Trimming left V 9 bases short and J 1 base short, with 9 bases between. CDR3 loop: CASKTGNTEAFF. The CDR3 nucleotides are TGTGCCAGCAAGACAGGGAACACTGAAGCTTTCTTT.

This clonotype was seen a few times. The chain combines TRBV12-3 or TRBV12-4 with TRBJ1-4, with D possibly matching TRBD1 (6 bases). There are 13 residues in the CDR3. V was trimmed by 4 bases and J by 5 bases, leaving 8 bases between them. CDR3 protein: CASSSGQNEKLFF. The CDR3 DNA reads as TGTGCCAGCAGTTCCGGACAGAATGAAAAACTGTTTTTT.

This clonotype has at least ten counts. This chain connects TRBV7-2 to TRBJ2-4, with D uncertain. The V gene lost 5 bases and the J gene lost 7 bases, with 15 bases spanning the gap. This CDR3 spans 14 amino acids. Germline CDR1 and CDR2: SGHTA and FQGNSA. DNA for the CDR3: TGTGCCAGCAGCCTCCTTAGTACAGTGAACATTCAGTACTTC. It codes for CASSLLSTVNIQYF.

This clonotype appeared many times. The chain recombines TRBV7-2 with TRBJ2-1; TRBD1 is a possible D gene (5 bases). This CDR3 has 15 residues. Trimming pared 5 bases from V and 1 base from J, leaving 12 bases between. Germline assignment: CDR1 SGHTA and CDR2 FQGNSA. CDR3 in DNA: TGTGCCAGCAGCATCGGTCGACAGTCCTACAATGAGCAGTTCTTC. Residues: CASSIGRQSYNEQFF.

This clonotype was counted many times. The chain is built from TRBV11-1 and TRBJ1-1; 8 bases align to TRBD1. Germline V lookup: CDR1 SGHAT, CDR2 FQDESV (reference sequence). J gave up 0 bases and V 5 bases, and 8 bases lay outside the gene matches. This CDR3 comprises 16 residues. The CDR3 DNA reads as TGTGCCAGCAGCCGGGACAGGTTCTTTATGAACACTGAAGCTTTCTTT. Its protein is CASSRDRFFMNTEAFF.

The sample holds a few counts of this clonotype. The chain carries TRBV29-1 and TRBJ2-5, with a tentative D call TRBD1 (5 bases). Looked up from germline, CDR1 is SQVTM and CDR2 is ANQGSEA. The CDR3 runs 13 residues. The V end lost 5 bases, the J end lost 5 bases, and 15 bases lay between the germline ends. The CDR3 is CSVSTGLGETQYF. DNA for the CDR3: TGCAGCGTTTCCACAGGTTTAGGCGAGACCCAGTACTTC.

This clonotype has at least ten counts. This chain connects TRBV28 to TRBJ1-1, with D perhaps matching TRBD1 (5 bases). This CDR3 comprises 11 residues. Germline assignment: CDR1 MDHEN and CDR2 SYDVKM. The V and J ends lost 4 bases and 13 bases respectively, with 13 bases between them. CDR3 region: CASSWGLTDFF. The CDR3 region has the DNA TGTGCCAGCAGTTGGGGACTCACGGATTTCTTT.

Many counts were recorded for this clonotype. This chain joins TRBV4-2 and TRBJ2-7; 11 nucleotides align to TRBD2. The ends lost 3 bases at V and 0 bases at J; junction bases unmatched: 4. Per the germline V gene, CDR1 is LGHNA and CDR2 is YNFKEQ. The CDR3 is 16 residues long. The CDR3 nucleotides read TGTGCCAGCAGCCAGGCTAGCGGGGGGACCTCCTACGAGCAGTACTTC. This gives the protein CASSQASGGTSYEQYF.

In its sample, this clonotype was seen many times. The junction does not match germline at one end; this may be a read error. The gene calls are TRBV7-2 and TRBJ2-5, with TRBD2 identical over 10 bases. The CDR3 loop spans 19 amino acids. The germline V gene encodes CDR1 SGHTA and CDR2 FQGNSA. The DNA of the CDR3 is TGTGCCAGCAGCCTAGCCCCTGTGGTTAGCGGGGGGACCCAAGAGACCCAGTACTTC. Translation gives CASSLAPVVSGGTQETQYF.

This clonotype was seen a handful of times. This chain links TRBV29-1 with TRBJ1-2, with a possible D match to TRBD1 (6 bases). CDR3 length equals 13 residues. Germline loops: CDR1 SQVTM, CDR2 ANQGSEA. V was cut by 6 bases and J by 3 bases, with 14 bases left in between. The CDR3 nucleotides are TGCAGCGTCGGGGGAGGGGGGGACTATGGCTACACCTTC. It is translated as CSVGGGGDYGYTF. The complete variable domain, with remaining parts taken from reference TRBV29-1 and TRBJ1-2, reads SAVISQKPSRDICQRGTSLTIQCQVDSQVTMMFWYRQQPGQSLTLIATANQGSEATYESGFVIDKFPISRPNLTFSTLTVSNMSPEDSSIYLCSVGGGGDYGYTFGSGTRLTVV.

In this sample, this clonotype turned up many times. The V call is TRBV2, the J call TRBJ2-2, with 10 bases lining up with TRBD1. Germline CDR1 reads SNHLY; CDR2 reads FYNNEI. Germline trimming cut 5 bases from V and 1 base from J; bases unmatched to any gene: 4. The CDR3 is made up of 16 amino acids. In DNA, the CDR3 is TGTGCCAGCAGTAGAGACAGGGGGCGGAACACCGGGGAGCTGTTTTTT. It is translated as CASSRDRGRNTGELFF. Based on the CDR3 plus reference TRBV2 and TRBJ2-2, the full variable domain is EPEVTQTPSHQVTQMGQEVILRCVPISNHLYFYWYRQILGQKVEFLVSFYNNEISEKSEIFDDQFSVERPDGSNFTLKIRSTKLEDSAMYFCASSRDRGRNTGELFFGEGSRLTVL.

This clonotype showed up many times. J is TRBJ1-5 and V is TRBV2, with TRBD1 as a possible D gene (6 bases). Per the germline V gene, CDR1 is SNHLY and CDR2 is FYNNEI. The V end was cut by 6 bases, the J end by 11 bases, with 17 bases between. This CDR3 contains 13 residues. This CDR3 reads CASRVSGVGSQHF. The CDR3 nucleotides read TGTGCCAGCAGGGTCTCAGGGGTAGGGTCCCAGCATTTT.

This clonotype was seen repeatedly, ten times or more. CDR3 in DNA: TGTGCCAGCAGCTTAGCGGGGGGGTGGGGTGAAGCTTTCTTT. It is translated as CASSLAGGWGEAFF. The chain is built from TRBV7-2 and TRBJ1-1, with a tentative D call TRBD1 (5 bases). CDR1 SGHTA and CDR2 FQGNSA come from the germline V gene. The CDR3 has 14 residues. V gave up 0 bases and J gave up 7 bases, with 12 bases separating them.

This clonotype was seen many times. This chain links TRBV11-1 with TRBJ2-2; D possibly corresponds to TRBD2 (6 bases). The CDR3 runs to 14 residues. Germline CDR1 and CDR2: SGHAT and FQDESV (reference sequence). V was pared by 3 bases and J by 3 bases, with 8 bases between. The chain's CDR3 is CASSFSGDTGELFF. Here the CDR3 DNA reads TGTGCCAGCAGCTTTAGCGGAGACACCGGGGAGCTGTTTTTT.

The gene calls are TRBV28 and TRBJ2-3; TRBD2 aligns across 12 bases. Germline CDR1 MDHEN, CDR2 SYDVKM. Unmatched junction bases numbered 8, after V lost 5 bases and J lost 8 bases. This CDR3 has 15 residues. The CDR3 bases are TGTGCCAGCAGTCCTCTAGCGGGGGGGTCCGGTACGCAGTATTTT. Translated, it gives CASSPLAGGSGTQYF.

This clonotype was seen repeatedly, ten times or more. The CDR3 DNA reads as TGTGCCAGCAGCTGGGGACTAGCGGGTTACAATGAGCAGTTCTTC. Encoded protein: CASSWGLAGYNEQFF. The gene calls are TRBV28 and TRBJ2-1, with 12 bases aligning to TRBD2. V gave up 6 bases and J gave up 4 bases; unmatched junction bases: 4. Germline values: CDR1 MDHEN, CDR2 SYDVKM. The CDR3 runs 15 residues.

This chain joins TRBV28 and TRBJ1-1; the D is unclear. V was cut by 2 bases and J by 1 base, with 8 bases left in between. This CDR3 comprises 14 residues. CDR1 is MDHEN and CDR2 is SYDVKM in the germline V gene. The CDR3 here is CASSLHETNTEAFF. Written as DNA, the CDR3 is TGTGCCAGCAGTTTACACGAGACGAACACTGAAGCTTTCTTT.

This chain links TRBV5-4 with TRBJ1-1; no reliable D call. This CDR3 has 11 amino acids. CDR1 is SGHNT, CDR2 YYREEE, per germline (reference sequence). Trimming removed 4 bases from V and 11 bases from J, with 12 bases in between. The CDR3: CASSEGGSAFF. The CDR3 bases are TGTGCCAGCAGCGAGGGAGGGAGCGCTTTCTTT.

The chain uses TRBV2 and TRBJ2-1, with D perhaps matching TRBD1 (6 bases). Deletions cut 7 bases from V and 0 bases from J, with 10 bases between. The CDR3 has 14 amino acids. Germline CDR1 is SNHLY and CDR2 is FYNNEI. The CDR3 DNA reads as TGTGCCAGCATTCTGACAGGCTCCTACAATGAGCAGTTCTTC. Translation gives CASILTGSYNEQFF.

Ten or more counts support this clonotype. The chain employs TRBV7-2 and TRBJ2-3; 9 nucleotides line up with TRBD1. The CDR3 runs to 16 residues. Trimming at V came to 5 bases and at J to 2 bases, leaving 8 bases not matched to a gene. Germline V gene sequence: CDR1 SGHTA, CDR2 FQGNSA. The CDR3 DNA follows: TGTGCCAGCAGCCCCGTAGGACAGGGGACCACAGATACGCAGTATTTT. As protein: CASSPVGQGTTDTQYF.

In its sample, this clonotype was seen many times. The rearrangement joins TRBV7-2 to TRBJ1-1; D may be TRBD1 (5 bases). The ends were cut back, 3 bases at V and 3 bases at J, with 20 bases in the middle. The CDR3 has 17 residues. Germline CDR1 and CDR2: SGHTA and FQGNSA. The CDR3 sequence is CASSFDVSRVFHTEAFF. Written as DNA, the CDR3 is TGTGCCAGCAGCTTCGACGTCAGCAGGGTTTTCCACACTGAAGCTTTCTTT.